This T cell receptor beta chain was identified in a study of shared clonotypes between healthy human individuals. Study as a whole: A couple of women and a few men aged 18 to 49 made up the donors. Findings and limits, study-wide: Only blood underwent sampling, and tissue repertoires likely differ. Around 5% was the fraction of naive CD4 clonotypes found shared across four donors. Among donors, clonotype sharing was expected to be affected by sequencing depth.

V shed 5 bases and J shed 6 bases, with 10 bases lying between them. The CDR3 spans 12 residues. Germline V gene lookup returns CDR1 SNHLY and CDR2 FYNNEI. Measured with immunoSEQ multiplex PCR; TCRdb has only the in-frame clones, and not every one. Counted here are 950,000 to 1,100,000 clones, 70% to 80% occurring once; the ten biggest clones make up roughly 0.62%. With regard to this clone: Its matching antigen is unknown.

This TCR was sampled from a man aged 18 to 35 in good health. Some clones in this sample may be carry-over from other donors' samples. The chain links TRBV2 to TRBJ1-2; D might be TRBD1 (6 bases). The sequencing input was memory CD4+ T cells from PBMCs. The sample's subset: CD45RA-negative fraction. This chain's CDR3 is CASSNRVHGYTF. The CDR3 nucleotides read TGTGCCAGCAGTAACAGGGTGCATGGCTACACCTTC.